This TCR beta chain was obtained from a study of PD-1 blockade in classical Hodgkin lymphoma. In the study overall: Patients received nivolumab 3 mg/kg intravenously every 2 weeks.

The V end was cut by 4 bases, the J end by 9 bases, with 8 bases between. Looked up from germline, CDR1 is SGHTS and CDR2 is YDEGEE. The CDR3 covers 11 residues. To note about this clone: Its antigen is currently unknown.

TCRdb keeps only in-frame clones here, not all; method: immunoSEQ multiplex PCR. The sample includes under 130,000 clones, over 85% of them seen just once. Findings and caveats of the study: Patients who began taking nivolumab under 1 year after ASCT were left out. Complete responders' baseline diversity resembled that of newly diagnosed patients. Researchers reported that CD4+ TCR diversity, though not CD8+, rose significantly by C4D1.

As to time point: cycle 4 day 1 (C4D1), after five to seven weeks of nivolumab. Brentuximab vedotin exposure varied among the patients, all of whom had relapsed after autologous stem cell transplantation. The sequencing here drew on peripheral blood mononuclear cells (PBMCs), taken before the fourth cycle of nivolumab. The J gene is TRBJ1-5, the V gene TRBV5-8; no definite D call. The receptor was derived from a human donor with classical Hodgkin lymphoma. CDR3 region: CASSRVGPQHF. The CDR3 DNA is TGTGCCAGCAGCCGGGTGGGGCCCCAGCATTTT.